The 23 T cell receptor beta chains below all came from one sample that was sequenced in a study of CD8+ T cells in alopecia areata. Extraction of RNA preceded its reverse transcription into cDNA, which served as the sequencing template. This table comes from immunoSEQ multiplex PCR, and its TCRdb copy is limited to in-frame clones, with some not included. The sample holds around 200,000 clones, over 60% seen once. Stated treatment: oral pan-JAK inhibitor, 5-10 mg twice daily. Here the sequenced sample was CD4+ T cells sorted from blood, taken at week 4, from a patient treated with tofacitinib. Every receptor here comes from a human donor with alopecia areata.

V is TRBV29-1 and J is TRBJ1-5, with D hard to call. Trimming removed 2 bases at V and 2 bases at J, with 7 bases between. In germline, CDR1 is SQVTM, CDR2 ANQGSEA. The CDR3 contains 13 residues. As DNA, the CDR3 is TGCAGCGTTGAATGGCAGCGCAATCAGCCCCAGCATTTT. Its protein product is CSVEWQRNQPQHF. The full variable domain, in which reference TRBV29-1 and TRBJ1-5 provide the parts outside the CDR3, is SAVISQKPSRDICQRGTSLTIQCQVDSQVTMMFWYRQQPGQSLTLIATANQGSEATYESGFVIDKFPISRPNLTFSTLTVSNMSPEDSSIYLCSVEWQRNQPQHFGDGTRLSIL.

Written as DNA, the CDR3 is TGTGCGCGCACAGGGGCCTATGGCTACACCTTC. It specifies CARTGAYGYTF. The chain has TRBV2 and TRBJ1-2, with 7 bases matching TRBD1. The CDR3 runs 11 residues. The germline V gene has CDR1 SNHLY and CDR2 FYNNEI.

The V gene is TRBV10-3, the J gene TRBJ2-7; 9 nucleotides line up with TRBD1. CDR3 length equals 11 residues. The V and J ends lost 9 bases and 3 bases, in that order; junction bases with no gene match: 0. Germline V gives CDR1 ENHRY, CDR2 SYGVKD. Here the CDR3 reads CAMGQGYEQYF. For the CDR3, the DNA is TGTGCCATGGGACAGGGCTACGAGCAGTACTTC.

V is TRBV18 and J is TRBJ1-1, with TRBD1 as a possible D gene (6 bases). The CDR3 is made up of 15 amino acids. V dropped 0 bases and J dropped 7 bases, with 15 bases sitting between them. The V gene's germline CDR1 is KGHSH and CDR2 LQKENI. As DNA, the CDR3 is TGTGCCAGCTCACCACCGAACAGGGAAGGGGTTGAAGCTTTCTTT. This translates into CASSPPNREGVEAFF.

This chain connects TRBV4-2 to TRBJ1-6; 9 bases align to TRBD1. The germline V gene has CDR1 LGHNA and CDR2 YNFKEQ. CDR3 length: 16 amino acids. V lost 2 bases to trimming and J lost 10 bases; unmatched junction nucleotides: 9. CDR3 coding DNA: TGTGCCAGCAGCCAAACACCGGGACAGGGAGTGTCACCCCTCCACTTT. It encodes CASSQTPGQGVSPLHF.

This chain joins TRBV19 and TRBJ2-3, with no clear D. V dropped 6 bases and J dropped 6 bases, with 10 bases sitting between them. In germline, CDR1 is LNHDA, CDR2 SQIVND (reference sequence). This CDR3 is built from 12 residues. The CDR3 loop reads CASSGSWDTQYF. Here the CDR3 DNA reads TGTGCCAGTAGCGGGTCCTGGGATACGCAGTATTTT.

J is TRBJ2-5 and V is TRBV13; tentatively, D is TRBD2 (7 bases). Trimming took off 5 bases at V and 1 base at J, with 17 bases between the two ends. From germline, CDR1 is PRHDT and CDR2 FYEKMQ (reference sequence). The CDR3 totals 16 residues. CDR3 bases: TGTGCCAGCAGCCCACGGGGGGCAGGGGTCCAAGAGACCCAGTACTTC. Translating it yields CASSPRGAGVQETQYF.

The V gene is TRBV2, the J gene TRBJ2-3, with D perhaps matching TRBD1 (5 bases). With 4 bases removed from V and 4 bases from J, the gap between germline ends came to 9 bases. The CDR3 is made up of 13 amino acids. In germline, CDR1 is SNHLY, CDR2 FYNNEI. The CDR3 loop is CASSVQGSDTQYF. The CDR3 nucleotides read TGTGCCAGCAGTGTTCAGGGATCAGATACGCAGTATTTT.

Comments on this clone: An end of the junction differs from the germline gene, which may be a read error. CDR3 in amino acids: CAGSPGGNTEAFF. The CDR3 region has the DNA TGTGCCGGCAGTCCGGGGGGGAACACTGAAGCTTTCTTT. V gene TRBV6-1 combines with J gene TRBJ1-1, with D possibly matching TRBD1 (5 bases). Germline-derived CDR1 and CDR2 are MNHNS and SASEGT. CDR3 size: 13 residues.

The V and J genes are TRBV6-1 and TRBJ1-6; D unresolved. The CDR3 contains 15 residues. Deletions cut 7 bases from V and 0 bases from J, with 10 bases between. Germline CDR1 and CDR2: MNHNS and SASEGT. The CDR3 spells CASIMSSSYNSPLHF. CDR3 DNA: TGTGCCAGCATTATGTCCAGCTCCTATAATTCACCCCTCCACTTT.

V is TRBV14 and J is TRBJ1-5; D call uncertain. This CDR3 has 13 amino acids. V lost 2 bases and J 2 bases, leaving 4 bases between the germline ends. Germline CDR1 reads SGHDN; CDR2 reads FVKESK. The CDR3 sequence is CASSQSGNQPQHF. CDR3 nucleotides: TGTGCCAGCAGCCAATCAGGCAATCAGCCCCAGCATTTT. Drawing the rest from reference TRBV14 and TRBJ1-5, the complete variable domain is EAGVTQFPSHSVIEKGQTVTLRCDPISGHDNLYWYRRVMGKEIKFLLHFVKESKQDESGMPNNRFLAERTGGTYSTLKVQPAELEDSGVYFCASSQSGNQPQHFGDGTRLSIL.

This clone was recorded only once. This sequence joins TRBV2 and TRBJ1-1; the D gene is possibly TRBD1 (5 bases). The CDR3 is 14 amino acids. Germline lookup yields CDR1 SNHLY and CDR2 FYNNEI. Trimming cost V 6 bases and J 0 bases, with 11 bases left between them. The DNA for the CDR3 is TGTGCCAGCAGGGAGGCGGGACTGAACACTGAAGCTTTCTTT. Its protein product is CASREAGLNTEAFF.

The DNA of the CDR3 is TGCAGCGTTCCTCACCCAAACTATGGCTACACCTTC. This encodes CSVPHPNYGYTF. The chain couples TRBV29-1 to TRBJ1-2; no reliable D call. The germline V and J ends were trimmed by 5 bases and 2 bases, with 9 bases remaining between them. This CDR3 region has 12 residues. Germline assignment: CDR1 SQVTM and CDR2 ANQGSEA.

The V call is TRBV15, the J call TRBJ2-4; either TRBD1 or TRBD2 may fit D (6 bases each). CDR3 size: 15 residues. Per germline, CDR1 LNHNV and CDR2 YYDKDF (reference sequence). Trimming shortened V by 0 bases and J by 5 bases, and 11 bases separated the two germline ends. The CDR3 loop is CATSRDRGPQNIQYF. CDR3 DNA: TGTGCCACCAGCAGAGATCGGGGGCCTCAAAACATTCAGTACTTC.

This rearrangement joins TRBV5-6 to TRBJ2-5, with D perhaps being TRBD1 or TRBD2 (5 bases each). The ends were cut back, 0 bases at V and 7 bases at J, with 7 bases in the middle. Germline-derived CDR1 and CDR2 are SGHDT and YYEEEE. The CDR3 totals 12 residues. The CDR3 protein is CASSLERGTQYF. CDR3 sequence (DNA): TGTGCCAGCAGCTTGGAGAGGGGGACCCAGTACTTC. Full variable domain (outside the CDR3, taken from reference TRBV5-6 and TRBJ2-5): DAGVTQSPTHLIKTRGQQVTLRCSPKSGHDTVSWYQQALGQGPQFIFQYYEEEERQRGNFPDRFSGHQFPNYSSELNVNALLLGDSALYLCASSLERGTQYFGPGTRLLVL.

This clone turned up a few times. The rearrangement joins TRBV4-2 to TRBJ2-7, with D tentatively TRBD1 (6 bases). The germline V and J ends were trimmed by 0 bases and 6 bases, with 15 bases remaining between them. CDR1 is LGHNA and CDR2 is YNFKEQ in the germline V gene. The CDR3 is 15 residues long. The DNA of the CDR3 is TGTGCCAGCAGCCAAGAAGATCTTGGGGGCTTCGAGCAGTACTTC. Translation: CASSQEDLGGFEQYF.

The V and J genes are TRBV29-1 and TRBJ1-2; possibly TRBD1 for D (5 bases). There are 12 residues in the CDR3. Germline CDR1 is SQVTM and CDR2 is ANQGSEA. V was pared by 1 base and J by 11 bases, with 14 bases between. CDR3 sequence reads: CSVEVLRGSYTF. CDR3 nucleotide sequence: TGCAGCGTTGAAGTCCTCCGGGGGAGTTACACCTTC.

The chain has TRBV30 and TRBJ1-5; D perhaps matches TRBD1 (6 bases). CDR1 is GTSNPN, CDR2 SVGIG, per germline (reference sequence). The ends were cut back, 3 bases at V and 4 bases at J, with 10 bases in the middle. This CDR3 is 13 amino acids long. The CDR3 DNA reads as TGTGCCTGGAGGGGAGGGGGAAATCAGCCCCAGCATTTT. Its protein product is CAWRGGGNQPQHF.

The chain couples TRBV27 to TRBJ1-2; D perhaps matches TRBD1 (6 bases). Germline CDR1 MNHEY, CDR2 SMNVEV (reference sequence). V was clipped by 4 bases and J by 4 bases, with 13 bases between them. The CDR3 has 14 amino acids. The CDR3, as DNA: TGTGCCAGCAGTTCGCAGAGGGGGAGCTATGGCTACACCTTC. Translation gives CASSSQRGSYGYTF.

This clone was recorded a few times. The chain couples TRBV5-1 to TRBJ1-1, with D tentatively TRBD1 (6 bases). CDR1 SGHRS and CDR2 YFSETQ come from the germline V gene. V was shortened by 1 base and J by 4 bases, with 8 bases between the two germline ends. This CDR3 spans 13 amino acids. The CDR3 here is CASSLLGATEAFF. Written as DNA, the CDR3 is TGCGCCAGCAGCTTGCTGGGGGCCACTGAAGCTTTCTTT.

The genes are TRBV20-1 and TRBJ1-2, with D hard to call. Germline V lookup: CDR1 DFQATT, CDR2 SNEGSKA (reference sequence). V lost 4 bases and J 7 bases, leaving 10 bases between the germline ends. The CDR3 length is 11 residues. CDR3 sequence reads: CSATYGIGYTF. CDR3 sequence (DNA): TGCAGTGCTACGTATGGGATTGGCTACACCTTC.

V is TRBV5-1 and J is TRBJ2-7; 10 bases line up with TRBD1. Germline CDR1 is SGHRS and CDR2 is YFSETQ. This CDR3 is 14 amino acids long. V trimming: 4 bases; J trimming: 6 bases; junction bases outside the gene matches: 7. The CDR3 sequence: CASSRGTGEVEQYF. CDR3 nucleotides: TGCGCCAGCAGCCGAGGGACAGGGGAGGTCGAGCAGTACTTC.

This chain links TRBV7-9 with TRBJ1-4, with D perhaps matching TRBD1 (5 bases). CDR1 is SEHNR and CDR2 is FQNEAQ in the germline V gene (reference sequence). The V end was cut by 3 bases, the J end by 7 bases, with 12 bases between. CDR3 length: 14 amino acids. CDR3 region: CASSLGRVSEKLFF. CDR3 nucleotide sequence: TGTGCCAGCAGCTTGGGCAGGGTCAGTGAAAAACTGTTTTTT.